This T cell receptor (beta chain) was identified during a study of radiation and T cells in renal cell carcinoma. The overall study: Nephrectomy followed 15 Gy stereotactic body radiation by 4 weeks.

Some clones are missing from TCRdb's copy, which holds only in-frame ones; the method was immunoSEQ multiplex PCR. The top ten clones hold over 6% of a sample with about 95,000 clones, approximately 86% of them seen once. Time point reported: baseline pretreatment blood. Treatment specified: 15 Gy SBRT to primary tumor, nephrectomy 4 weeks later. Blood was sampled at baseline, 2 weeks and 4 weeks after SBRT. The tumor was a clear cell renal cell carcinoma. General study results and limits: Top tumor clonotypes rose in blood 2 weeks post-radiation, then contracted.

Points on this clone: Antigen: not known.

Germline V gives CDR1 SGHTA, CDR2 FQGNSA. This CDR3 has 16 amino acids. The ends lost 5 bases at V and 8 bases at J; junction bases unmatched: 12. V is TRBV7-2 and J is TRBJ1-6, with 7 nucleotides matching TRBD1. Here the sequenced sample was blood, taken from a patient whose treatment included radiotherapy and nephrectomy. The source is a man between 50 and 59 years old with renal cell carcinoma. CDR3 DNA: TGTGCCAGCAGCAAAACCTCAGGGGGTCGCGATTCACCCCTCCACTTT. Translating it yields CASSKTSGGRDSPLHF.